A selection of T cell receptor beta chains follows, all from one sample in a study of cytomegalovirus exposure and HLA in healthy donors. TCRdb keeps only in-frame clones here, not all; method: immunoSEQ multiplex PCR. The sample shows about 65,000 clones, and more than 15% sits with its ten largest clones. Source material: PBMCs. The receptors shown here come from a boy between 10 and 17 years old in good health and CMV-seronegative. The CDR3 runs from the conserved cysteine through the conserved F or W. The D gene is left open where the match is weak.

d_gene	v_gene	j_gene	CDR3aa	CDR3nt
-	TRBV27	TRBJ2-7	CASSVRGISSYEQYF	TGTGCCAGCAGCGTACGCGGGATCAGCTCCTACGAGCAGTACTTC
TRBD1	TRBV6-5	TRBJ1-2	CASRSDRVPYGYTF	TGTGCCAGCAGGAGTGACAGGGTCCCCTATGGCTACACCTTC
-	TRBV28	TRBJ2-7	CATQGSYEQYF	TGTGCCACCCAGGGGTCCTACGAGCAGTACTTC
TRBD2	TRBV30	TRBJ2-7	CASGRTSASYEQYF	TGTGCTTCAGGGCGGACTAGCGCTTCCTACGAGCAGTACTTC
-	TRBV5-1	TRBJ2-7	CASSSEDQGNSYEQYF	TGCGCCAGCAGCTCCGAAGATCAGGGTAATTCCTACGAGCAGTACTTC
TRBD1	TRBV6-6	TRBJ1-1	CASDLGGGNTEAFF	TGTGCCAGCGATCTAGGGGGCGGGAACACTGAAGCTTTCTTT
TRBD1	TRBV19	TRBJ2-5	CASSWGQGPETQYF	TGTGCCAGTAGTTGGGGACAGGGGCCGGAGACCCAGTACTTC
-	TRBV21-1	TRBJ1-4	CASSEKDSREKLFF	TGTGCCAGCAGCGAAAAGGACAGTCGGGAAAAACTGTTTTTT
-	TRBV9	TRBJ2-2	CASSVAAGELFF	TGTGCCAGCAGCGTAGCGGCCGGGGAGCTGTTTTTT
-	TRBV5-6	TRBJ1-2	CASTPKGVYGYTF	TGTGCCAGCACCCCAAAGGGGGTTTATGGCTACACCTTC
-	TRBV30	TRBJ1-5	CAWSGGVVQPQHF	TGTGCCTGGAGCGGGGGGGTAGTCCAGCCCCAGCATTTT
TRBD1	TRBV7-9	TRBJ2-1	CASSLYPTGGYNEQFF	TGTGCCAGCAGCTTATATCCCACAGGGGGTTACAATGAGCAGTTCTTC
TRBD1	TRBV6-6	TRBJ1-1	CASSFGQVNTEAFF	TGTGCCAGCAGTTTCGGACAGGTGAACACTGAAGCTTTCTTT
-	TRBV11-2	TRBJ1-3	CASTHGGGSSGNTIYF	TGTGCCAGCACCCACGGGGGAGGTAGTTCTGGAAACACCATATATTTT
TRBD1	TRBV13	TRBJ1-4	CASSPRTGGGEKLFF	TGTGCCAGCAGCCCCAGGACAGGGGGTGGAGAAAAACTGTTTTTT
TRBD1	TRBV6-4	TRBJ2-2	CASSDSGTGHCRPGELFF	TGTGCCAGCAGTGACTCGGGGACAGGGCATTGTCGTCCCGGGGAGCTGTTTTTT
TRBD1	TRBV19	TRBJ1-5	CATLPGTGRFNQPQHF	TGTGCCACCCTCCCCGGGACAGGACGATTCAATCAGCCCCAGCATTTT
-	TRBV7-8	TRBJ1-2	CASSIGTLNGYTF	TGTGCCAGCAGCATCGGGACACTAAATGGCTACACCTTC
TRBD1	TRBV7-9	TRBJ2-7	CASSFGQGGYEQYF	TGTGCCAGCAGCTTTGGACAGGGGGGCTACGAGCAGTACTTC
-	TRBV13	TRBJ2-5	CASSSGGLGAETQYF	TGTGCCAGCAGCTCTGGAGGGTTAGGGGCAGAGACCCAGTACTTC
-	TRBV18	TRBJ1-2	CASSPVWGEGYTF	TGTGCCAGCTCACCGGTATGGGGGGAAGGCTACACCTTC
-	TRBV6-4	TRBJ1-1	CASKRDSLGYTEAFF	TGTGCCAGCAAGAGAGACAGTCTTGGGTACACTGAAGCTTTCTTT
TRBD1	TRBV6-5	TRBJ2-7	CASSALDRVTYEQYF	TGTGCCAGCAGTGCGCTCGACAGGGTCACCTACGAGCAGTACTTC
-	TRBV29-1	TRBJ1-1	CSVPPGGKVNTEAFF	TGCAGCGTCCCGCCGGGAGGGAAGGTGAACACTGAAGCTTTCTTT
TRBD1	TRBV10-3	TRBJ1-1	CAISEPGQGNTEAFF	TGTGCCATCAGTGAGCCGGGACAGGGCAACACTGAAGCTTTCTTT
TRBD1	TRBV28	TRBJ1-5	CASSDRGKQPQHF	TGTGCCAGCAGTGACAGGGGAAAACAGCCCCAGCATTTT
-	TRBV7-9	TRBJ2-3	CASSLSGPSDTQYF	TGTGCCAGCAGCTTAAGTGGGCCCTCAGATACGCAGTATTTT
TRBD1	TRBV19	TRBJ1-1	CASTGGEGGGTEAFF	TGTGCCAGTACCGGGGGAGAAGGGGGCGGAACTGAAGCTTTCTTT
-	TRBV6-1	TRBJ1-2	CASSGAGDYGYTF	TGTGCCAGCAGTGGCGCAGGGGACTATGGCTACACCTTC
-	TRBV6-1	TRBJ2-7	CASRDISAYEQYF	TGTGCCAGCCGGGACATCAGCGCCTACGAGCAGTACTTC
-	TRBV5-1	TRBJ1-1	CASSLDTGFRSNTEAFF	TGCGCCAGCAGCTTGGACACAGGGTTTAGGTCGAACACTGAAGCTTTCTTT
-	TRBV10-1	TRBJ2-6	CASSENRGGSGANVLTF	TGCGCCAGCAGTGAAAACAGGGGGGGCTCTGGGGCCAACGTCCTGACTTTC
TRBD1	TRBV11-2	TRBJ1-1	CASSADRGGTEAFF	TGTGCCAGCAGCGCAGACAGGGGTGGGACTGAAGCTTTCTTT
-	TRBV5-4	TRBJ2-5	CASSPRTAQETQYF	TGTGCCAGCAGCCCCCGGACAGCTCAAGAGACCCAGTACTTC
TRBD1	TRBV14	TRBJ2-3	CASSRDRVDTQYF	TGTGCCAGCAGCCGGGACAGGGTGGATACGCAGTATTTT
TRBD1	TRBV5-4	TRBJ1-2	CASRSGTGAFYGYTF	TGTGCCAGCAGATCCGGGACAGGGGCTTTCTATGGCTACACCTTC
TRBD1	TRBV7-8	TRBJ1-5	CASSLVTGQGSGRPQHF	TGTGCCAGCAGCTTAGTAACGGGACAGGGGTCTGGACGGCCCCAGCATTTT
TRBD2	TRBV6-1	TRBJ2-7	CASSLAAYYEQYF	TGTGCCAGCAGCCTAGCGGCATACTACGAGCAGTACTTC
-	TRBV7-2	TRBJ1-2	CASSKDSTYGYTF	TGTGCCAGCAGCAAGGACAGTACTTATGGCTACACCTTC
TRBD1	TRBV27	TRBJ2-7	CASSRRISGGVDEQYF	TGTGCCAGCAGTCGGAGGATTTCAGGGGGAGTGGACGAGCAGTACTTC
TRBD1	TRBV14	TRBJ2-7	CASSPPGQGTSYEQYF	TGTGCCAGCAGCCCTCCGGGACAGGGGACCTCCTACGAGCAGTACTTC
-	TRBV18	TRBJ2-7	CASSPGQNYEQYF	TGTGCCAGCTCACCGGGACAAAACTACGAGCAGTACTTC
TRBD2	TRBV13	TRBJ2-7	CASSPSGSSYEQYF	TGTGCCAGCAGCCCCAGCGGGAGTTCTTACGAGCAGTACTTC
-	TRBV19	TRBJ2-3	CASSIRGNTDTQYF	TGTGCCAGTAGTATCAGGGGAAACACAGATACGCAGTATTTT